The rows below give T cell receptor beta chains drawn from one sample of a study of T cell clones after liver transplantation. Repertoires were generated with immunoSEQ multiplex PCR, while TCRdb's copy carries only in-frame clones and drops some. The data contain about 74,000 clones, roughly 80% of them seen just once; the ten biggest clones take up 0.45% to 0.65%. Sequences were derived from CD4+ T cells from blood, sampled before liver transplant. Receptor source: a human donor who received a liver transplant. Both conserved end residues are trimmed from each CDR3. The D gene is left open where the match is weak.

j_call | v_call | d_call | cdr3_aa
TRBJ2-5 | TRBV5-5 | NA | ASNLGGGETQY
TRBJ1-2 | TRBV5-4 | TRBD1 | ASSQTGVYGYT
TRBJ2-1 | TRBV9 | NA | ASSPAHGDEQF
TRBJ2-7 | TRBV28 | NA | ASSAYHLSSYEQY
TRBJ1-1 | TRBV5-1 | NA | ASSPWTAISLNTEAF
TRBJ2-1 | TRBV7-9 | NA | ASSLGQGSYNEQF
TRBJ2-7 | TRBV27 | TRBD1 | ASSLKGAGEQY
TRBJ1-1 | TRBV19 | NA | ASKGTGGIAAF
TRBJ2-7 | TRBV7-9 | TRBD2 | ASSLTLAGQASYEQY
TRBJ1-2 | TRBV28 | NA | ASLYRNAGLYGYT
TRBJ2-5 | TRBV5-1 | NA | ASSPGTPSGETQY
TRBJ2-5 | TRBV28 | NA | ASSFPIEKTQY
TRBJ1-1 | TRBV29-1 | TRBD1 | SAGQGKFGEAF
TRBJ2-3 | TRBV6-6 | NA | ASRRTDTQY
TRBJ1-3 | TRBV25-1 | TRBD1 | ASKDRGRNTIY
TRBJ2-3 | TRBV18 | NA | ASSPLGVPGGDTQY
TRBJ2-3 | TRBV2 | TRBD1 | ASSLGGTNRDTQY
TRBJ1-5 | TRBV27 | NA | ASSSLGSTWGNQPQH
TRBJ2-3 | TRBV5-4 | NA | ASSFTADTQY
TRBJ2-7 | TRBV4-3 | TRBD1 | ASSQDKGQGFHEQY
TRBJ2-5 | TRBV5-4 | TRBD2 | ASSRTSGGRGETQY
TRBJ1-4 | TRBV6-5 | TRBD1 | AIKTGHNEKLF
TRBJ1-4 | TRBV5-1 | TRBD1 | ASSAGTEGEKLF
TRBJ2-7 | TRBV7-9 | NA | ASSAPSLSNYEQY
TRBJ1-5 | TRBV28 | NA | ATLIWGSNQPQH
TRBJ2-3 | TRBV11-2 | TRBD1 | ASSPGGQGGTDTQY